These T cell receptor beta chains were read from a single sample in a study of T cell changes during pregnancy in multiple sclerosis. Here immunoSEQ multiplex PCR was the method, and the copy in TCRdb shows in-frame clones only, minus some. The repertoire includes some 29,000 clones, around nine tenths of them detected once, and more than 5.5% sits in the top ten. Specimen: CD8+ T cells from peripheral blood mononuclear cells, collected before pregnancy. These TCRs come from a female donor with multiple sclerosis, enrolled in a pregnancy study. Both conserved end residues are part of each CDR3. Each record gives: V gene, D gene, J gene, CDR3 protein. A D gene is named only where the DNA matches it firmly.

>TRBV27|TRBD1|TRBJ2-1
CASTLTGLNNEQFF
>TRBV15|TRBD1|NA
CATSRGQGSYEQYF
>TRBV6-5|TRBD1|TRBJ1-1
CASSLTRGLNTEAFF
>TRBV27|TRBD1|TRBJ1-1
CASRSGQGALLDTEAFF
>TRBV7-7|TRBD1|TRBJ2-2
CASSPGQGYTGELFF
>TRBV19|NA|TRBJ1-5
CASSIWGDQPQHF
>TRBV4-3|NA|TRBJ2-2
CASSQDRLGVGELFF
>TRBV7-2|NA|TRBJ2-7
CASSFSTAYEQYF
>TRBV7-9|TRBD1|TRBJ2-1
CASSFGQGNEQFF
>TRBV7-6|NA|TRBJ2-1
CASSLDPQGNEQFF
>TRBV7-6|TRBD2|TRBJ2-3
CASSLDIAGGEDTQYF
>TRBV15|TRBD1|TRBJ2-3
CATSRDRAGGADTQYF
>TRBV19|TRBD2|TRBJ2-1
CASSTGLGGENEQFF
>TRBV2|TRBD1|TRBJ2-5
CASSQDRGPRSETQYF
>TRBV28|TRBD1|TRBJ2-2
CASSLRTGDAGELFF
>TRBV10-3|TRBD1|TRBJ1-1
CAISESTGVNTEAFF
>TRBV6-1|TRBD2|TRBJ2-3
CASSGLAGDTDTQYF
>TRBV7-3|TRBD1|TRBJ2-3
CASSLTQTGIGADTQYF
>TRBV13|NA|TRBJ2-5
CASSLGDYPLEKETQYF
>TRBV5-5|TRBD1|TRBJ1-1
CASSKGTAVLTEAFF
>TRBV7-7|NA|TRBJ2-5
CASSSGLQETQYF
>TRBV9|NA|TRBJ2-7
CASLLLEQYF
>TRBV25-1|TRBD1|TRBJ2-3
CASRTGGTDTQYF
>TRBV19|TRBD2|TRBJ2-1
CASSSGRYNEQFF
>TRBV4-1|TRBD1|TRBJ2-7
CASSQLGTGGDDYEQYF
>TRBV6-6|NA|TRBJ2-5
CASSHSRVQETQYF
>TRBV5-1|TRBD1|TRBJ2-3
CASSATGGDTQYF